This T cell receptor (beta chain) was observed in a study of blood T cell repertoires in COVID-19. Looking at the study overall: Samples of COVID-19 (acute and convalescent) were obtained from the United States, Italy and Spain.

Cohort placement rested on clinical history that participants reported themselves. Data came from immunoSEQ multiplex PCR; TCRdb stores just in-frame clones and leaves some out. The table includes 350,000 or so clones, roughly 90% detected once. Germline values: CDR1 SNHLY, CDR2 FYNNEI. The V gene lost 6 bases and the J gene lost 0 bases, with 12 bases spanning the gap. This CDR3 comprises 15 residues. The chain has TRBV2 and TRBJ1-3; D remains ambiguous. Sequencing was performed on PBMCs or T cells enriched from blood (not recorded which). The clonotype comes from a woman in her thirties who had recovered from COVID-19. The CDR3 loop reads CASSPLTSSGNTIYF. CDR3 coding DNA: TGTGCCAGCAGCCCTCTAACGAGCTCTGGAAACACCATATATTTT.